This entry features one TCR beta chain sequence. The target antigen is unknown. The data are from a study of response to subunit inactivated influenza vaccine. MiXCR, applied by TCRdb to the RT-PCR reads, yields one record per CDR3 protein. The sample has roughly 780,000 distinct CDR3 sequences; 15% to 20% are singletons. General study points: With each seasonal influenza vaccination, the authors suggested, few new T cells are recruited.

Trimming stripped 2 bases from V and 1 base from J, with 7 bases between. CDR1 is SGHRS, CDR2 YFSETQ, per germline. The CDR3 contains 13 residues. This chain uses TRBV5-1 with TRBJ2-7; no definite D call. The sample was PBMCs from blood, taken more than 4 days after vaccination. The receptor's source is a man over 45 who received an inactivated influenza vaccine. The CDR3 coding sequence is TGCGCCAGCAGCTTTCTGGAATCCTACGAGCAGTACTTC. It is translated as CASSFLESYEQYF.